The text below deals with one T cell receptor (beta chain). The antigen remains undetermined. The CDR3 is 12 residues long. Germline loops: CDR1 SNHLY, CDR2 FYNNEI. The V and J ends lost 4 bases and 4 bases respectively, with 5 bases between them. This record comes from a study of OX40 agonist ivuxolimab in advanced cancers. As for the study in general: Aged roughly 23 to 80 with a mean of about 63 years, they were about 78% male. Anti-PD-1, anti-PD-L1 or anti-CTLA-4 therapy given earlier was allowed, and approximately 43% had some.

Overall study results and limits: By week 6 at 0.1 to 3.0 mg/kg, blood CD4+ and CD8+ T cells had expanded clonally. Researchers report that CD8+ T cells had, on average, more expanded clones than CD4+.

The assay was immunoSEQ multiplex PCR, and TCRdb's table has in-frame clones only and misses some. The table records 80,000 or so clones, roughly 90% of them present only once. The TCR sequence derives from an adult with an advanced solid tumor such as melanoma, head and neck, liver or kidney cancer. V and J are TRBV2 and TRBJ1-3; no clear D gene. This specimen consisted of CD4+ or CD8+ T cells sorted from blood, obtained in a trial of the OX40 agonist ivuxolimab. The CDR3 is CASSVEGNTIYF. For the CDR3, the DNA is TGTGCCAGCAGTGTTGAGGGAAACACCATATATTTT.